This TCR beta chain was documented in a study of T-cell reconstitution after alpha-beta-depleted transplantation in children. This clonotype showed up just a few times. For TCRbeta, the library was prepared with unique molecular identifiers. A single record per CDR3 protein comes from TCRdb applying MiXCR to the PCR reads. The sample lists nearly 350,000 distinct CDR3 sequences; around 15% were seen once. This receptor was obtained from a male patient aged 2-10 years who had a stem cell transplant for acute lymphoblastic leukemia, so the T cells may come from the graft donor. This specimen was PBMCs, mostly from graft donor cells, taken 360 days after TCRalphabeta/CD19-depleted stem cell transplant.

CDR3 sequence (DNA): TGTGCCAGCAGTGTTTGGCGGGAGGGCCACAATGAGCAGTTCTTC. Protein: CASSVWREGHNEQFF. The genes are TRBV6-4 and TRBJ2-1, with 9 nucleotides matching TRBD2. CDR1 MRHNA and CDR2 SNTAGT come from the germline V gene. Germline trimming cut 4 bases from V and 5 bases from J; bases unmatched to any gene: 6. CDR3 length: 15 amino acids.